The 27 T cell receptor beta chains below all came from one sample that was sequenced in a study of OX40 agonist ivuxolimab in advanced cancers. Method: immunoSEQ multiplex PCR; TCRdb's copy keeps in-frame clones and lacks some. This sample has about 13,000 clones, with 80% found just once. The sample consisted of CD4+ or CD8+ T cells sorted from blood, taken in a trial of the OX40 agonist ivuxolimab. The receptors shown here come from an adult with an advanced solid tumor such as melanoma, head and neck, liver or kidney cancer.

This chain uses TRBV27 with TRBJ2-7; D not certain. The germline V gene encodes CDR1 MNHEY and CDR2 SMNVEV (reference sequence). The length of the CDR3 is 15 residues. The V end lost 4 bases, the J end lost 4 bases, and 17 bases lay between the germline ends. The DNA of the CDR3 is TGTGCCAGCAGTTATCAGAGCCCGAACGATTACGAGCAGTACTTC. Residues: CASSYQSPNDYEQYF.

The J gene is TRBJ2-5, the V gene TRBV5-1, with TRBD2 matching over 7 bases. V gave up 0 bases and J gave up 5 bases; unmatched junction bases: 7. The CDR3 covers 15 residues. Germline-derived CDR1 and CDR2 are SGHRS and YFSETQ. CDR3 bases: TGCGCCAGCAGCTTGGGGGCGACTAGCCGGGAGACCCAGTACTTC. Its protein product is CASSLGATSRETQYF.

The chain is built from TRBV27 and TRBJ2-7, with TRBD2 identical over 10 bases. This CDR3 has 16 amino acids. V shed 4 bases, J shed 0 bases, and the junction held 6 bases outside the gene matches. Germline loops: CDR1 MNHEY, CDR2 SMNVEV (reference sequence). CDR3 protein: CASSSLGLASSYEQYF. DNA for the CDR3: TGTGCCAGCAGTTCCCTGGGACTAGCGAGCTCCTACGAGCAGTACTTC.

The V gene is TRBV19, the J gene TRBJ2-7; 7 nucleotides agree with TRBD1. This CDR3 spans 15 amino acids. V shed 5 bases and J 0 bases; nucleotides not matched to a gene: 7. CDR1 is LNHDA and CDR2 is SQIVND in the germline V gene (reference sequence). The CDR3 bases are TGTGCCAGTAGTGCGATACAGGGGAGCTCCTACGAGCAGTACTTC. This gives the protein CASSAIQGSSYEQYF.

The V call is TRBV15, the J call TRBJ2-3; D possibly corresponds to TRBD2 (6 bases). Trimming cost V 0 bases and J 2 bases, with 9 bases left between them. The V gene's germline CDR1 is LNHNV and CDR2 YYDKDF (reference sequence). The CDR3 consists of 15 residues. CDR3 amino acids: CATSRDGTFTDTQYF. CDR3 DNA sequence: TGTGCCACCAGCAGAGATGGGACTTTCACAGATACGCAGTATTTT. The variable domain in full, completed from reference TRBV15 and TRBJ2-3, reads DAMVIQNPRYQVTQFGKPVTLSCSQTLNHNVMYWYQQKSSQAPKLLFHYYDKDFNNEADTPDNFQSRRPNTSFCFLDIRSPGLGDTAMYLCATSRDGTFTDTQYFGPGTRLTVL.

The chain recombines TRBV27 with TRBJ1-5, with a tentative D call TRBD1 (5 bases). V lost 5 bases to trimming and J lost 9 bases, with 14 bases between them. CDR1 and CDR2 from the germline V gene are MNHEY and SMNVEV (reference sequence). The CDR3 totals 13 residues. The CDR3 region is CASSTHERGPQHF. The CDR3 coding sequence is TGTGCCAGCAGTACCCATGAAAGGGGGCCCCAGCATTTT.

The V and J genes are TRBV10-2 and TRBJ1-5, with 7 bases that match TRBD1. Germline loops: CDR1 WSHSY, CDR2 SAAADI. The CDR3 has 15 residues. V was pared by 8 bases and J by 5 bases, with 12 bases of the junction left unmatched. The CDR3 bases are TGCGCCAGCCAACTGACAGGGAGCTCGCATCAGCCCCAGCATTTT. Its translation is CASQLTGSSHQPQHF.

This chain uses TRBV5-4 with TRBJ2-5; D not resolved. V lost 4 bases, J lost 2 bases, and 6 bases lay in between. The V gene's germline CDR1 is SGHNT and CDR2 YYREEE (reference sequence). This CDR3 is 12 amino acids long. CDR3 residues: CASSPDQETQYF. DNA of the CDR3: TGTGCCAGCAGCCCCGATCAAGAGACCCAGTACTTC.

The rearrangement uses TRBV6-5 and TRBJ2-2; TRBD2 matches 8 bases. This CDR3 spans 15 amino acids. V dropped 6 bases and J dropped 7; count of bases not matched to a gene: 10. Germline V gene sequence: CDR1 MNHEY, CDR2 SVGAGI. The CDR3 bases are TGTGCCAGCAGCCCCGGGGGGGGAGAAGTCGGGGAGCTGTTTTTT. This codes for CASSPGGGEVGELFF.

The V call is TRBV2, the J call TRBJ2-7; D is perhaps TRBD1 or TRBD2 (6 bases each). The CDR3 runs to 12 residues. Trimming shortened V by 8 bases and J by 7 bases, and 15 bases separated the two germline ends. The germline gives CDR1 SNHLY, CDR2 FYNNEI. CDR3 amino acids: CASFRGPGEQYF. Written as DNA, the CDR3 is TGTGCCAGCTTTCGGGGGCCGGGAGAGCAGTACTTC.

The DNA of the CDR3 is TGTGCCAGCAGTTTTGGGACTAGAACCGAGCAGTACTTC. This codes for CASSFGTRTEQYF. The chain combines TRBV27 with TRBJ2-7, with 8 bases fitting TRBD2. The CDR3 runs to 13 residues. CDR1 is MNHEY, CDR2 SMNVEV, per germline (reference sequence). After removal of 3 bases from V and 6 bases from J, the junction contained 4 bases not matched to a gene.

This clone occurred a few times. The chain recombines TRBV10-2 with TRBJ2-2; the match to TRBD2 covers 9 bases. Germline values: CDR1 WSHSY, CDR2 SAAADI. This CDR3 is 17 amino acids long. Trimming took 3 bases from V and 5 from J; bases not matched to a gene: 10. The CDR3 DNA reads TGCGCCAGCAGTGATTCAAGCGGGGGGTTGGGAACCGGGGAGCTGTTTTTT. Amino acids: CASSDSSGGLGTGELFF.

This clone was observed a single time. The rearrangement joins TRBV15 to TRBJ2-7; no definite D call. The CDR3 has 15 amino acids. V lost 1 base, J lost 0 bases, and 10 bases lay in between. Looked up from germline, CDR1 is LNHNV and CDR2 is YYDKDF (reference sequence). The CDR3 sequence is CATSRGPSSSYEQYF. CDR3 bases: TGTGCCACCAGCAGAGGACCGTCGAGCTCCTACGAGCAGTACTTC.

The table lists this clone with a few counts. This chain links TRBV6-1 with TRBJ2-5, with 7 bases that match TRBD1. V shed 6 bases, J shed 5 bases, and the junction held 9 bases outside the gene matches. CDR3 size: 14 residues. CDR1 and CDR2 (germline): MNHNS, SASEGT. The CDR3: CASRVTGQGETQYF. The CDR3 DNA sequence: TGTGCCAGCAGGGTGACAGGGCAGGGGGAGACCCAGTACTTC.

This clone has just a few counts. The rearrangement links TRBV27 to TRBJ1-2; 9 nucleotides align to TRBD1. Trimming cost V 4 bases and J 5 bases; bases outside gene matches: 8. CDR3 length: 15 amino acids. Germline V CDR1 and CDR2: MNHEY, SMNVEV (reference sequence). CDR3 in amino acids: CASSSTRQGGYGYTF. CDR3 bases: TGTGCCAGCAGTTCCACCAGACAGGGGGGGTATGGCTACACCTTC.

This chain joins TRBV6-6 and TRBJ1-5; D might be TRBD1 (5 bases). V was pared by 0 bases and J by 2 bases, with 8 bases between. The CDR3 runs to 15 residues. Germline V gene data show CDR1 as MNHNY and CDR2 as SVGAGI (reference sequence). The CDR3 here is CASSYSMGGNQPQHF. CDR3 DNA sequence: TGTGCCAGCAGTTACTCGATGGGGGGCAATCAGCCCCAGCATTTT.

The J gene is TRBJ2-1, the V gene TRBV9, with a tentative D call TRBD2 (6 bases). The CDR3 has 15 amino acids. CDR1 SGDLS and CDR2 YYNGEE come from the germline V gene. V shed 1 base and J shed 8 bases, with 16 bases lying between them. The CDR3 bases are TGTGCCAGCAGCGTATTGTCGCGGGATACCGATGAGCAGTTCTTC. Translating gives CASSVLSRDTDEQFF.

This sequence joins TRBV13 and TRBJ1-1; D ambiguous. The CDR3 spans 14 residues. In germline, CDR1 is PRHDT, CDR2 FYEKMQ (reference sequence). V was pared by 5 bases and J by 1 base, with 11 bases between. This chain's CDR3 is CASSPSHTNTEAFF. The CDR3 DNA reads TGTGCCAGCAGCCCCTCTCATACGAACACTGAAGCTTTCTTT.

The CDR3 here is CAISAPVAGGPKDTQYF. The CDR3 nucleotides are TGTGCCATCAGTGCCCCCGTAGCGGGAGGGCCGAAGGATACGCAGTATTTT. The chain recombines TRBV10-3 with TRBJ2-3; 11 bases align to TRBD2. J gave up 6 bases and V 4 bases, and 12 bases lay outside the gene matches. Germline loops: CDR1 ENHRY, CDR2 SYGVKD. CDR3 length equals 17 residues.

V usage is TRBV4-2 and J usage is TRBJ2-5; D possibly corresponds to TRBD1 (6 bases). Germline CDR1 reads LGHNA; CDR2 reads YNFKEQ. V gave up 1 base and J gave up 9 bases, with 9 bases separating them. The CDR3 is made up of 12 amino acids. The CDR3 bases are TGTGCCAGCAGCCAAGGAGGGGGACCCCAGTACTTC. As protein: CASSQGGGPQYF.

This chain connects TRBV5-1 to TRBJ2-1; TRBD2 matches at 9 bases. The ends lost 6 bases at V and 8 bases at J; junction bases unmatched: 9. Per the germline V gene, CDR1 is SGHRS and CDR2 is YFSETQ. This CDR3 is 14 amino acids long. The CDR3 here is CASINSGSGDEQFF. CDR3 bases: TGCGCCAGCATAAATAGCGGGAGCGGGGATGAGCAGTTCTTC.

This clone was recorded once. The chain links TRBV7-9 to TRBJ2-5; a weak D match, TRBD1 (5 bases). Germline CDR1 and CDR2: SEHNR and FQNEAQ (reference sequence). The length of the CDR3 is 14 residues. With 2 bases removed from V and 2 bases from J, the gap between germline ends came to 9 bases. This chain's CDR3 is CASSLPTDQETQYF. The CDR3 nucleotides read TGTGCCAGCAGCTTACCGACAGATCAAGAGACCCAGTACTTC.

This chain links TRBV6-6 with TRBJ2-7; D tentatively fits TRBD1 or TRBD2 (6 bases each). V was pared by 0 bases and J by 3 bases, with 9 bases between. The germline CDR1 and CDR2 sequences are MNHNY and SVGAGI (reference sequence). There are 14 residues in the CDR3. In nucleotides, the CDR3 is TGTGCCAGCAGTTACTCACGGGGGCTCTACGAGCAGTACTTC. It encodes CASSYSRGLYEQYF.

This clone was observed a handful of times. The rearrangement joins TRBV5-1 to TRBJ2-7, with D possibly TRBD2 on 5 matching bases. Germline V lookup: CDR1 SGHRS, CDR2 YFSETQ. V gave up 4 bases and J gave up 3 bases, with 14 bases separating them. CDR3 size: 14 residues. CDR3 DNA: TGCGCCAGCAGCCGCGGACTGCTTTTCTACGAGCAGTACTTC. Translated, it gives CASSRGLLFYEQYF.

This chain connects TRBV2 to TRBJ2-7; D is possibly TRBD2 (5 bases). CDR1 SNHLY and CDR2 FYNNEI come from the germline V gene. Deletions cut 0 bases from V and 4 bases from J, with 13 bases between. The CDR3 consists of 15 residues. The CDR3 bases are TGTGCCAGCAGTGAAGCATCTCCTAGCCCATACGAGCAGTACTTC. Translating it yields CASSEASPSPYEQYF. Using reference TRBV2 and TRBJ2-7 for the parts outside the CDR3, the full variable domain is EPEVTQTPSHQVTQMGQEVILRCVPISNHLYFYWYRQILGQKVEFLVSFYNNEISEKSEIFDDQFSVERPDGSNFTLKIRSTKLEDSAMYFCASSEASPSPYEQYFGPGTRLTVT.

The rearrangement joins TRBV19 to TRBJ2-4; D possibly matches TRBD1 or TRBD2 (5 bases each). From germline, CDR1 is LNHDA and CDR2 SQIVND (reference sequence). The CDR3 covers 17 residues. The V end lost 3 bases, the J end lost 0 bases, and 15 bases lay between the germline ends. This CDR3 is CASSIRQRGIAKNIQYF. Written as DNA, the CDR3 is TGTGCCAGTAGTATCCGTCAGAGGGGCATAGCCAAAAACATTCAGTACTTC. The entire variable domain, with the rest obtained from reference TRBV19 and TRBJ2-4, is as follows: DGGITQSPKYLFRKEGQNVTLSCEQNLNHDAMYWYRQDPGQGLRLIYYSQIVNDFQKGDIAEGYSVSREKKESFPLTVTSAQKNPTAFYLCASSIRQRGIAKNIQYFGAGTRLSVL.

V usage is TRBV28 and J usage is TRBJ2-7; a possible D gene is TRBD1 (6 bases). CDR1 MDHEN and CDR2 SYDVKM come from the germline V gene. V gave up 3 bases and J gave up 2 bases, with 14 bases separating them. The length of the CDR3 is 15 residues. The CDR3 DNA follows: TGTGCCAGCAGTTTGGGGGCAGGGTTCCCCTACGAGCAGTACTTC. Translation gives CASSLGAGFPYEQYF.